These T cell receptor beta chains were read from a single sample in a study of T cells in Graves' hyperthyroidism and ophthalmopathy. TCRdb processed the multiplex PCR reads anew with MiXCR; each CDR3 protein has one entry. The top ten clones hold approximately 30% of a sample with about 260,000 distinct CDR3 sequences, 15% to 20% of them seen once. The sequencing sample was made of blood. The receptors shown here come from a woman between 18 and 29 years old with Graves' ophthalmopathy. Both conserved end residues are part of each CDR3. The order of the fields is CDR3 DNA, CDR3 protein, clone size, D gene, J gene, V gene. D genes are given only for firm matches. Clone sizes are shown as how often the clone was seen (once, few, many) or a class if it is expanded.

TGTGCCAGCAGCCGACGAACAGGGGGCCTGACTGAAGCTTTCTTT	CASSRRTGGLTEAFF	few	TRBD1	TRBJ1-1	TRBV7-2
TGCAGTGCCGTAACAGGGTCTCAGCCCCAGCATTTT	CSAVTGSQPQHF	many	.	TRBJ1-5	TRBV20-1
TGCAGTTCCCCAACGTCTGGGAGTGCCACCTACGAGCAGTACTTC	CSSPTSGSATYEQYF	many	.	TRBJ2-7	TRBV20-1
TGTGCCAGCAGCGTAGAACGGGCTGGACTAGACACAGATACGCAGTATTTT	CASSVERAGLDTDTQYF	many	TRBD2	TRBJ2-3	TRBV9
TGTGCCACCGGTGGAGGGCTTAATCAGCCCCAGCATTTT	CATGGGLNQPQHF	many	.	TRBJ1-5	TRBV15
TGTGCCAGCAGTTTAGCGGGAATTTCCACCGAGCAGTACTTC	CASSLAGISTEQYF	many	.	TRBJ2-7	TRBV28
TGTGCCAGCAGTCAGACACCCGAAAAACTGTTTTTT	CASSQTPEKLFF	many	.	TRBJ1-4	TRBV6-1
TGTGCCAGCAGCCGCCTGGGACAGGGAGATGAAAAACTGTTTTTT	CASSRLGQGDEKLFF	many	TRBD1	TRBJ1-4	TRBV7-9
TGCAGTCTGCAACAGGCGGGGGCTGGGGCCAACGTCCTGACTTTC	CSLQQAGAGANVLTF	many	TRBD2	TRBJ2-6	TRBV20-1
TGTGCCACCCTAGACTGGAGTAGAGGGCATGAAAAACTGTTTTTT	CATLDWSRGHEKLFF	many	.	TRBJ1-4	TRBV6-1
TGTGCCAGCAGCACGGGACAGGGGGTTCGCGGAAACACCATATATTTT	CASSTGQGVRGNTIYF	few	TRBD1	TRBJ1-3	TRBV7-9
TGTGCCTGGAGTAATGGGGTTGGGGGAGGCGAGCAGTACTTC	CAWSNGVGGGEQYF	many	.	TRBJ2-7	TRBV30
TGTGCCATCAGCCCAGGGTCAGAGACCCAGTACTTC	CAISPGSETQYF	many	.	TRBJ2-5	TRBV10-3
TGTGCCAGCAGCGGGACGGAGGGCATGAACACTGAAGCTTTCTTT	CASSGTEGMNTEAFF	many	.	TRBJ1-1	TRBV9